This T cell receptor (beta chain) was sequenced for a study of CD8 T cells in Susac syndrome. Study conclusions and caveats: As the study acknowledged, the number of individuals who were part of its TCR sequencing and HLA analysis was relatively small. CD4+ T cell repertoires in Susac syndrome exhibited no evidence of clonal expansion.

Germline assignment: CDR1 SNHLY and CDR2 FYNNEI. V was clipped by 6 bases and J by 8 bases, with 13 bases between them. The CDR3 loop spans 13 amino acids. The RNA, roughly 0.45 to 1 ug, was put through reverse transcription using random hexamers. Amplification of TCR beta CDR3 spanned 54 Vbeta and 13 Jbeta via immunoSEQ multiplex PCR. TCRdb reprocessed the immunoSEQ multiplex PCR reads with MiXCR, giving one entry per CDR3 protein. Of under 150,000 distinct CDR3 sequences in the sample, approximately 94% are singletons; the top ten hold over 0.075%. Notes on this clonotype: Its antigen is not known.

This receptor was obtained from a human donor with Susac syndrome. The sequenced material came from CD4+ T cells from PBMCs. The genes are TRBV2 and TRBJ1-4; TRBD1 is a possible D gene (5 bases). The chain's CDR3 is CASRPWGSEKLFF. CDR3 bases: TGTGCCAGCAGGCCGTGGGGGTCCGAAAAACTGTTTTTT.